These T cell receptor beta chains were read from a single sample in a study of T cell responses to AZD1222 COVID-19 vaccine. Only in-frame clones appear in the TCRdb table, and some are missing; sequencing was by immunoSEQ multiplex PCR. The top ten hold about 1.9% of the sample, which has approximately 150,000 clones, around 93% seen once. Sequencing was performed on peripheral blood, taken on day 0 of AZD1222 vaccination. The receptor source for this set is an adult in good health. The CDR3 runs from the conserved cysteine through the conserved F or W.

j_call v_call cdr3_aa
TRBJ2-3 TRBV5-6 CASSQRLAGTAGDTQYF
TRBJ1-2 TRBV15 CATSRGDGAGGYTF
TRBJ1-6 TRBV28 CASGEDLRSSPLHF
TRBJ2-2 TRBV24-1 CATSSPGQGRTGELFF
TRBJ2-7 TRBV27 CASSLGLEVAAYEQYF
TRBJ1-3 TRBV13 CASSPVTELISGNTIYF
TRBJ1-1 TRBV19 CASRDRYMNTEAFF
TRBJ1-3 TRBV10-2 CASSESWDRSGNTIYF
TRBJ1-1 TRBV27 CASSLVRVLPDEAFF
TRBJ1-1 TRBV9 CASSVTAGVGGRSADTEAFF
TRBJ1-4 TRBV3-1/TRBV3-2 CASSRGHEKLFF
TRBJ1-1 TRBV30 CAWSTTIYTEAFF
TRBJ1-1 TRBV27 CASSWAGGNTEAFF
TRBJ2-7 TRBV27 CASSSSAGVGYEQYF
TRBJ1-6 TRBV11-2 CASSLWDRDSPLHF
TRBJ2-1 TRBV30 CAWSPTPSSGVIEQFF
TRBJ2-5 TRBV7-8 CASFRQLQETQYF
TRBJ1-1 TRBV10-3 CAIRYRVRVLSPDTEAFF
TRBJ1-5 TRBV11-2 CASSSVVGYQHF
TRBJ2-7 TRBV14 CASSQVVIAGYEQYF
TRBJ1-4 TRBV18 CASSPPRGPATNEKLFF
TRBJ1-2 TRBV5-6 CASSLVQGLNYGYTF
TRBJ2-7 TRBV9 CASNSGGAYEQYF
TRBJ1-5 TRBV6-2/TRBV6-3 CASTPQLSGSNQPQHF
TRBJ2-3 TRBV28 CASTSGRAADTQYF